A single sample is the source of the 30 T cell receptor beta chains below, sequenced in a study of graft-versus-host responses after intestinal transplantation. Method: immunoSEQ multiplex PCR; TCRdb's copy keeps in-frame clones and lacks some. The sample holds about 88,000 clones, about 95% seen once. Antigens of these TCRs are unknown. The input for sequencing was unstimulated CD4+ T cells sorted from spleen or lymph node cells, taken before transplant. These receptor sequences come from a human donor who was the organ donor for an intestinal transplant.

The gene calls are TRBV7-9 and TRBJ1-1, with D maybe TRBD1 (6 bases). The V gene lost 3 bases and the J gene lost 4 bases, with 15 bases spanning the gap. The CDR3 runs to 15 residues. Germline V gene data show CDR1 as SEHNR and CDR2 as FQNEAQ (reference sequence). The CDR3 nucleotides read TGTGCCAGCAGCTTTATTTCGAGGGGGGGCACTGAAGCTTTCTTT. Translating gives CASSFISRGGTEAFF.

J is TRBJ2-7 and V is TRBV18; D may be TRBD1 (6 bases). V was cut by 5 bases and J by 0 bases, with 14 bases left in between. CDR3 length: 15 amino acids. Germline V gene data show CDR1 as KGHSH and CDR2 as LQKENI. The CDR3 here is CASSSGTTSSYEQYF. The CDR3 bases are TGTGCCAGCTCATCCGGGACAACGAGCTCCTACGAGCAGTACTTC.

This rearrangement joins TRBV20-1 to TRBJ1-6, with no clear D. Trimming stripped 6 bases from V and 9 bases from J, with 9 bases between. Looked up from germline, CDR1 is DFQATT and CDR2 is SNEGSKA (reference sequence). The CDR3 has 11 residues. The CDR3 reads CSAEDSSPLHF. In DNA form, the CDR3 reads TGCAGTGCCGAGGACTCTTCACCCCTCCACTTT.

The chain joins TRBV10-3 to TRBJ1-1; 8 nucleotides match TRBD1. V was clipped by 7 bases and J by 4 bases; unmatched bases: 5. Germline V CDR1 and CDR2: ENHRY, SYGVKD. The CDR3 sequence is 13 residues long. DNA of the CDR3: TGTGCCATCACCCCGACAGGGGTCACTGAAGCTTTCTTT. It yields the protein CAITPTGVTEAFF.

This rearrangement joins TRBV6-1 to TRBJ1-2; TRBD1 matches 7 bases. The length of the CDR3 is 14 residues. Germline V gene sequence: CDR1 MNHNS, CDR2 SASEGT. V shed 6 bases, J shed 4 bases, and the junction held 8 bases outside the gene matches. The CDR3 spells CASRDTGAGYGYTF. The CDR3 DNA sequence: TGTGCCAGCAGGGACACAGGGGCCGGCTATGGCTACACCTTC.

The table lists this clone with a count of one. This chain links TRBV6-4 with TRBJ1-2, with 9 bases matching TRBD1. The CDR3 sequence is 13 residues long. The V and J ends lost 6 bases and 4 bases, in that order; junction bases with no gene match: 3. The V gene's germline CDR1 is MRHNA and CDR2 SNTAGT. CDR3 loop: CASSVDRGYGYTF. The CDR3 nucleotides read TGTGCCAGCAGCGTGGACAGGGGCTATGGCTACACCTTC.

The CDR3 here is CASSHPGTDYNEQFF. CDR3 nucleotides: TGTGCCAGCAGTCACCCCGGGACAGACTACAATGAGCAGTTCTTC. The V gene is TRBV11-1, the J gene TRBJ2-1, with 7 bases fitting TRBD1. This CDR3 contains 15 residues. Germline lookup yields CDR1 SGHAT and CDR2 FQDESV (reference sequence). With 6 bases clipped from V and 3 bases from J, the junction kept 8 bases outside the gene matches.

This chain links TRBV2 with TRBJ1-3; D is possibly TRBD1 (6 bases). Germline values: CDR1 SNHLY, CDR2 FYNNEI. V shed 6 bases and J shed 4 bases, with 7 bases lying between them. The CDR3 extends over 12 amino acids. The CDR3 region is CASSQGGNTIYF. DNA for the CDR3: TGTGCCAGCAGCCAGGGGGGAAACACCATATATTTT.

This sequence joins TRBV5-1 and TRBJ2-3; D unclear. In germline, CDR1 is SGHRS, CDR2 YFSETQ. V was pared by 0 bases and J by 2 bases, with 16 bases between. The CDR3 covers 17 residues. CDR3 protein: CASSLAGQTDYTDTQYF. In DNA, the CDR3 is TGCGCCAGCAGCTTGGCCGGCCAGACCGATTACACAGATACGCAGTATTTT.

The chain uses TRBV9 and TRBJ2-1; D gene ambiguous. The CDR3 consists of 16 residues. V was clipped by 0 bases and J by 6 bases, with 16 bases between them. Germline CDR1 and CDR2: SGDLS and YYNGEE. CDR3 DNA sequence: TGTGCCAGCAGCGTAGACCAGACCCCTTGGGCCAATGAGCAGTTCTTC. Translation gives CASSVDQTPWANEQFF.

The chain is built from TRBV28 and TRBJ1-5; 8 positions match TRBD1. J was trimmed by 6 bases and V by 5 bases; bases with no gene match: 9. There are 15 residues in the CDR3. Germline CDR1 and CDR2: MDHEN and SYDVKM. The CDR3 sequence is CASSSRTGSSQPQHF. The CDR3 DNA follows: TGTGCCAGCAGTAGCCGGACAGGGTCAAGTCAGCCCCAGCATTTT.

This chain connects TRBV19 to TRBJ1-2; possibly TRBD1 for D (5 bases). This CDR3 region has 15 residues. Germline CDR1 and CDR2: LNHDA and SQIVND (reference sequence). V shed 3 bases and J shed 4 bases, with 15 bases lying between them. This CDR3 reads CASSIRPDSPYGYTF. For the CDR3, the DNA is TGTGCCAGTAGTATTCGTCCCGACAGCCCCTATGGCTACACCTTC.

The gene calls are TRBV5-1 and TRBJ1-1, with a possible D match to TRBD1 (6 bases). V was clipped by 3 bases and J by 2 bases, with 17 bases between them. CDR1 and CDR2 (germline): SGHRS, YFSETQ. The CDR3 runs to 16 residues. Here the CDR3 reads CASSWGPAGTNTEAFF. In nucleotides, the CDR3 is TGCGCCAGCAGCTGGGGGCCGGCAGGGACTAACACTGAAGCTTTCTTT. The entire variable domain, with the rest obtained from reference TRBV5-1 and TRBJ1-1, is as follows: KAGVTQTPRYLIKTRGQQVTLSCSPISGHRSVSWYQQTPGQGLQFLFEYFSETQRNKGNFPGRFSGRQFSNSRSEMNVSTLELGDSALYLCASSWGPAGTNTEAFFGQGTRLTVV.

CDR3 bases: TGTGCCACCCTGGAGGTGGTAAATCAGCCCCAGCATTTT. It translates to CATLEVVNQPQHF. This sequence joins TRBV6-1 and TRBJ1-5; D gene ambiguous. V was cut by 10 bases and J by 4 bases, with 14 bases left in between. Germline V gene sequence: CDR1 MNHNS, CDR2 SASEGT. This CDR3 has 13 residues.

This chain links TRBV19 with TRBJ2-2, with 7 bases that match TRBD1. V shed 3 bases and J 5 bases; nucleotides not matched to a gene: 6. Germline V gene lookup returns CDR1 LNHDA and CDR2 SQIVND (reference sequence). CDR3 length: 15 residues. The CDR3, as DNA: TGTGCCAGTAGTATCCTTGACAGGGTAACCGGGGAGCTGTTTTTT. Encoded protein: CASSILDRVTGELFF.

The chain's CDR3 is CASSPLGQGACEQYF. In DNA, the CDR3 is TGTGCCAGCAGCCCGCTGGGACAGGGGGCTTGCGAGCAGTACTTC. The rearrangement links TRBV6-5 to TRBJ2-7; 12 positions match TRBD1. After removal of 6 bases from V and 6 bases from J, the junction contained 9 bases not matched to a gene. Germline values: CDR1 MNHEY, CDR2 SVGAGI. This CDR3 has 15 amino acids.

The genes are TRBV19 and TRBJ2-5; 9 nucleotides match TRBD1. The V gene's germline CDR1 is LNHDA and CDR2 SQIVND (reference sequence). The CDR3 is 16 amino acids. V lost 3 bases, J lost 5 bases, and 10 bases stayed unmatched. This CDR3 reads CASSMVNRGLGETQYF. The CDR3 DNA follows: TGTGCCAGTAGTATGGTGAACAGGGGGCTGGGGGAGACCCAGTACTTC.

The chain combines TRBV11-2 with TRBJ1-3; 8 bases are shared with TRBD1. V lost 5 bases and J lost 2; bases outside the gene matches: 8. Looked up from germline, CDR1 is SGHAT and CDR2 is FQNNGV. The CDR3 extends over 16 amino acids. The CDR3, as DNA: TGTGCCAGCAGCCGAGGACAGGGAGGAACTGGAAACACCATATATTTT. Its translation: CASSRGQGGTGNTIYF.

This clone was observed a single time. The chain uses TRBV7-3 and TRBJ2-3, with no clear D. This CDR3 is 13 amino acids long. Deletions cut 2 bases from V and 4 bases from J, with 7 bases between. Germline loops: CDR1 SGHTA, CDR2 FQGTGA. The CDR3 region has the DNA TGTGCCAGCAGCTTACTTGGGCCAGATACGCAGTATTTT. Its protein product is CASSLLGPDTQYF.

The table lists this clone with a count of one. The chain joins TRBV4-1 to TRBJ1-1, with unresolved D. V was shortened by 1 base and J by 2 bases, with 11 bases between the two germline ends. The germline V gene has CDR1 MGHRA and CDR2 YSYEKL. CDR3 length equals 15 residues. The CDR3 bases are TGCGCCAGCAGCCAAGTCGAACAGCCTAACACTGAAGCTTTCTTT. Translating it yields CASSQVEQPNTEAFF.

This CDR3 is CASSYAGGTDTQYF. The CDR3 DNA follows: TGTGCCAGCAGTTACGCGGGGGGCACAGATACGCAGTATTTT. The chain recombines TRBV6-5 with TRBJ2-3, with 7 bases identical to TRBD2. Trimming at V came to 2 bases and at J to 1 base, leaving 0 bases not matched to a gene. The germline gives CDR1 MNHEY, CDR2 SVGAGI. This CDR3 spans 14 amino acids.

CDR3 nucleotides: TGTGCCAGCAGCTTAAAAGTGATTGCAGAGACCCAGTACTTC. This gives the protein CASSLKVIAETQYF. This chain uses TRBV7-9 with TRBJ2-5, with unresolved D. The CDR3 sequence is 14 residues long. Germline V gene data show CDR1 as SEHNR and CDR2 as FQNEAQ (reference sequence). Trimming left V 2 bases short and J 4 bases short, with 11 bases between.

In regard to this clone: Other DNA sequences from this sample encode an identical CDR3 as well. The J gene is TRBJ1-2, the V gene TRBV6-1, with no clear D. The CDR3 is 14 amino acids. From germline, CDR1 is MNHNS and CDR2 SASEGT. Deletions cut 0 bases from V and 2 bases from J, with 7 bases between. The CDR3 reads CASSEAGGNYGYTF. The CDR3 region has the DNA TGTGCCAGCAGTGAAGCGGGAGGGAACTATGGCTACACCTTC.

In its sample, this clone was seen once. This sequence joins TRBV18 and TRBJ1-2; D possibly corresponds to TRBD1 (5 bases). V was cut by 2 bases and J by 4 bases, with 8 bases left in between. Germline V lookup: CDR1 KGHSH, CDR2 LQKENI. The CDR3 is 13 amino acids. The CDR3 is CASSPEGIYGYTF. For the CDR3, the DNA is TGTGCCAGCTCACCAGAGGGGATCTATGGCTACACCTTC.

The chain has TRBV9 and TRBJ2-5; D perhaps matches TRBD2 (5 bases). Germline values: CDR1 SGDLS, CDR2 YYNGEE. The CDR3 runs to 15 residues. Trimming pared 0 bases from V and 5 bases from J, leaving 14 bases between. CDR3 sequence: CASSVVGGAPETQYF. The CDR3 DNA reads TGTGCCAGCAGCGTAGTAGGAGGTGCACCTGAGACCCAGTACTTC.

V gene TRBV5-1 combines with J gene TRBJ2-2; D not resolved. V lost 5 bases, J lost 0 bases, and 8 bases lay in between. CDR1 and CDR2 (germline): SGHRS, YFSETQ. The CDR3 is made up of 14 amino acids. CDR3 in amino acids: CASSVGTNTGELFF. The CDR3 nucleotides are TGCGCCAGCAGTGTTGGGACGAACACCGGGGAGCTGTTTTTT.

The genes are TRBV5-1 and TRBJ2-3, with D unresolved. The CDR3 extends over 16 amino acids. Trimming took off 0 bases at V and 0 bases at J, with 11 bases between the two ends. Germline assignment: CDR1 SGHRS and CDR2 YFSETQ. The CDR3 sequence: CASSLGSQTSTDTQYF. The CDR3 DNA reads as TGCGCCAGCAGCTTGGGGTCTCAAACTAGCACAGATACGCAGTATTTT.

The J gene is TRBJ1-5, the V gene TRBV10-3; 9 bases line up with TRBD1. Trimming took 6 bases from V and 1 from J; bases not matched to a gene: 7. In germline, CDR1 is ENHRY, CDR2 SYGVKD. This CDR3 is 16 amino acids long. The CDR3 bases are TGTGCCATCAGCCTTACAGGGGGCGCGAGCAATCAGCCCCAGCATTTT. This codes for CAISLTGGASNQPQHF.

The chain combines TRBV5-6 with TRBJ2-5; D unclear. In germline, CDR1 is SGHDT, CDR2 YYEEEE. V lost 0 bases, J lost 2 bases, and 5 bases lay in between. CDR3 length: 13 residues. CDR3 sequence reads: CASSLDRQETQYF. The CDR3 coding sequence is TGTGCCAGCAGCTTGGACAGACAAGAGACCCAGTACTTC.

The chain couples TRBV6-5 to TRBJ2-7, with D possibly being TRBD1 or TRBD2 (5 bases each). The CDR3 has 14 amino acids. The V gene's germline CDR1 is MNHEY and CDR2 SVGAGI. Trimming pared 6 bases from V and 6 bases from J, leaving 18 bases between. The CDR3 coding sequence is TGTGCCAGCAGGATGGACACCCTAGGGAGCGAGCAGTACTTC. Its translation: CASRMDTLGSEQYF.